These T cell receptor beta chains were read from a single sample in a study of identifying expanded T cells in peripheral blood. Sequenced by immunoSEQ multiplex PCR; TCRdb stores in-frame clones only, minus some. The data show 81,000 or so clones, 80% to 85% seen once. The sequencing input was blood. The receptors derive from a person between 18 and 70 years old in good health. Both conserved end residues are part of each CDR3. D genes are given only for firm matches. Not all rows give a size; the values are once, few, many and, for expanded clones, a class.

abundance	len	v_gene	d_gene	j_gene	CDR3nt	CDR3aa
few	12	TRBV19	.	TRBJ1-2	TGTGCCAGTAGTATGACAGCCTATGGCTACACCTTC	CASSMTAYGYTF
.	14	TRBV28	.	TRBJ1-2	TGTGCCAGCAGTTTATACGGGGCATCGTATGGCTACACCTTC	CASSLYGASYGYTF
.	15	TRBV18	.	TRBJ2-7	TGTGCCAGCTCACCACCTGTGGCCCCCTCCTACGAGCAGTACTTC	CASSPPVAPSYEQYF
.	17	TRBV25-1	TRBD2	TRBJ2-3	TGTGCCAGCAGTGAGCCAGCGGGAGGGCCCACCACAGATACGCAGTATTTT	CASSEPAGGPTTDTQYF
.	14	TRBV29-1	.	TRBJ2-1	TGCAGCGTTATTAACACAATCTCCTACAATGAGCAGTTCTTC	CSVINTISYNEQFF
.	15	TRBV2	TRBD1	TRBJ2-5	TGTGCCAGCAGTGAGGAGGGGACAGGGATAGAGACCCAGTACTTC	CASSEEGTGIETQYF
.	16	TRBV5-4	.	TRBJ2-6	TGTGCCAGCAGCTTGAGGGGGGCGGCTGGGGCCAACGTCCTGACTTTC	CASSLRGAAGANVLTF
.	13	TRBV28	.	TRBJ1-2	TGTGCCAGCAGGCCGAACGGCCCCTATGGCTACACCTTC	CASRPNGPYGYTF
.	14	TRBV27	TRBD2	TRBJ2-1	TGTGCCAGCCAAGGACTAGCGGGAGCCAATGAGCAGTTCTTC	CASQGLAGANEQFF
.	17	TRBV28	TRBD2	TRBJ2-2	TGTGCCAGCAGTTTACCACCTGGGACTAGCGGCCCGGGGGAGCTGTTTTTT	CASSLPPGTSGPGELFF
few	14	TRBV19	TRBD1	TRBJ1-1	TGTGCCAGTAGTAACACAGGGGGTATCGCTGAAGCTTTCTTT	CASSNTGGIAEAFF
.	12	TRBV7-2	.	TRBJ1-1	TGTGCCAGCAGCTTAGCGAGAGGGGTGGCTTTCTTT	CASSLARGVAFF
few	18	TRBV13	TRBD2	TRBJ2-7	TGTGCCAGCAGCTTTTGGGGACTAGCGGGAGCCCTCTCCTACGAGCAGTACTTC	CASSFWGLAGALSYEQYF
.	17	TRBV7-8	TRBD2	TRBJ2-2	TGTGCCAGCAGCCTGGGACTAGCGGGAGCGGACACCGGGGAGCTGTTTTTT	CASSLGLAGADTGELFF
.	13	TRBV4-3	.	TRBJ2-3	TGCGCCAGCAGCCGAGGCAGCGGTGATACGCAGTATTTT	CASSRGSGDTQYF
.	13	TRBV18	.	TRBJ2-2	TGTGCCAGCTCAAGGGATATGACCGGGGAGCTGTTTTTT	CASSRDMTGELFF
.	13	TRBV30	.	TRBJ1-4	TGTGCCTGTAGATGGGGGGCTGGTGAAAAACTGTTTTTT	CACRWGAGEKLFF
.	14	TRBV2	TRBD2	TRBJ2-1	TGTGCCAGCAGCGGACTAGCGGGATACAATGAGCAGTTCTTC	CASSGLAGYNEQFF
.	21	TRBV15	.	TRBJ2-6	TGTGCCGTCACACCAGCACTTTTCGGGACCACGGGTCTCTCTGGGGCCAACGTCCTGACTTTC	CAVTPALFGTTGLSGANVLTF
.	15	TRBV7-2	.	TRBJ2-7	TGTGCCAGCAGCTTAGGACGGTTGGACATCTACGAGCAGTACTTC	CASSLGRLDIYEQYF
.	18	TRBV19	TRBD2	TRBJ2-5	TGTGCCAGTAGTATAGGACTAGCGGGAAATTCGTACCAAGAGACCCAGTACTTC	CASSIGLAGNSYQETQYF
.	15	TRBV4-1	.	TRBJ2-7	TGCGCCAGCAGCCAAGAGGGTTCCGCCGCCTACGAGCAGTACTTC	CASSQEGSAAYEQYF
few	11	TRBV29-1	.	TRBJ2-3	TGCAGCGGTTTTGAGTCAGATACGCAGTATTTT	CSGFESDTQYF
once	14	TRBV5-1	TRBD2	TRBJ2-7	TGCGCCAGCAGCTTACTAGCGGTTTCCTACGAGCAGTACTTC	CASSLLAVSYEQYF
.	18	TRBV11-2	.	TRBJ2-5	TGTGCCAGCAGCTTAGAACCTACTAGTTTTGGTGCCCAAGAGACCCAGTACTTC	CASSLEPTSFGAQETQYF
few	17	TRBV14	.	TRBJ1-5	TGTGCCAGCAGCCAGCCAGCGGGTCGGCATAGCAATCAGCCCCAGCATTTT	CASSQPAGRHSNQPQHF
.	16	TRBV9	.	TRBJ2-7	TGTGCCAGCAGCGTAGCATCTTCTAGCCGTCACTACGAGCAGTACTTC	CASSVASSSRHYEQYF
.	16	TRBV5-1	.	TRBJ2-2	TGCGCCAGCAGCTTGACGGGTTTATTGAACACCGGGGAGCTGTTTTTT	CASSLTGLLNTGELFF
.	13	TRBV5-6	.	TRBJ1-5	TGTGCCAGCAGCTTATCATTTGATCAGCCCCAGCATTTT	CASSLSFDQPQHF
.	15	TRBV28	.	TRBJ1-5	TGTGCCAGCAGCTACACCGGACGGACAAATCAGCCCCAGCATTTT	CASSYTGRTNQPQHF
few	14	TRBV28	.	TRBJ2-7	TGTGCCAGCAAATCATGGGGGGGCCCCAACGAGCAGTACTTC	CASKSWGGPNEQYF
.	12	TRBV19	TRBD1	TRBJ2-7	TGTGCCAGTAGAACAGGGGACTACGAGCAGTACTTC	CASRTGDYEQYF
.	15	TRBV18	.	TRBJ2-3	TGTGCCAGCTCACCACCTCTAGGAAGCACAGATACGCAGTATTTT	CASSPPLGSTDTQYF
.	14	TRBV7-7	.	TRBJ2-5	TGTGCTAGCAGCTCCGGGAACCCCCCAGAGACCCAGTACTTC	CASSSGNPPETQYF
once	16	TRBV30	.	TRBJ1-2	TGTGCCTGGAGTCCAACGGGGCGGGGTGGCTACTATGGCTACACCTTC	CAWSPTGRGGYYGYTF
.	16	TRBV7-3	TRBD1	TRBJ2-2	TGTGCCAGCAGCTCACAGGGGGCGCGGAACACCGGGGAGCTGTTTTTT	CASSSQGARNTGELFF
.	16	TRBV9	TRBD2	TRBJ2-1	TGTGCCAGCAGCGAACTAGCGGGGAGGGCGACGGGTGAGCAGTTCTTC	CASSELAGRATGEQFF
.	15	TRBV13	.	TRBJ2-1	TGTGCCAGCAGTCCGCCCGGGGTAGTGTTGGATGAGCAGTTCTTC	CASSPPGVVLDEQFF
once	13	TRBV5-8	.	TRBJ2-7	TGTGCCAGCAGCTTGTGGGAAACCTACGAGCAGTACTTC	CASSLWETYEQYF
.	15	TRBV28	TRBD1	TRBJ1-5	TGTGCCAGCAGTCCCAGACAGGGTATGAATCAGCCCCAGCATTTT	CASSPRQGMNQPQHF
.	15	TRBV28	.	TRBJ1-3	TGTGCCAGCAGCCTTCAGACAAACTCTGGAAACACCATATATTTT	CASSLQTNSGNTIYF
.	13	TRBV29-1	.	TRBJ2-1	TGCAGCGCCGCTATGAGCTCCTACAATGAGCAGTTCTTC	CSAAMSSYNEQFF
once	18	TRBV7-6	.	TRBJ2-3	TGTGCCAGCAGCGCACCCCGAGGGGGACCGATGTTTCAAGATACGCAGTATTTT	CASSAPRGGPMFQDTQYF
.	14	TRBV28	.	TRBJ1-1	TGTGCCAGCAGTTTATTTGGAGGGAAGGCTGAAGCTTTCTTT	CASSLFGGKAEAFF
.	15	TRBV10-3	TRBD2	TRBJ2-2	TGTGCCATCAGTGAAGGGCGGGAGGGAACCGGGGAGCTGTTTTTT	CAISEGREGTGELFF
.	13	TRBV28	.	TRBJ1-2	TGTGCCAGCAGCTCCTCAGCTAACTATGGCTACACCTTC	CASSSSANYGYTF
.	13	TRBV10-3	.	TRBJ1-4	TGTGCCATCAGCGCCATAGAGGCTGAAAAACTGTTTTTT	CAISAIEAEKLFF
.	14	TRBV6-5	TRBD1	TRBJ2-7	TGTGCCAGCAGTTATACCCAGGGGGTCACCGAGCAGTACTTC	CASSYTQGVTEQYF
.	14	TRBV2	.	TRBJ1-1	TGTGCCAGCAGTGAAGCGATGACGAACACTGAAGCTTTCTTT	CASSEAMTNTEAFF
.	13	TRBV5-1	.	TRBJ2-3	TGCGCCAGCCGTGAGGACACCACAGATACGCAGTATTTT	CASREDTTDTQYF